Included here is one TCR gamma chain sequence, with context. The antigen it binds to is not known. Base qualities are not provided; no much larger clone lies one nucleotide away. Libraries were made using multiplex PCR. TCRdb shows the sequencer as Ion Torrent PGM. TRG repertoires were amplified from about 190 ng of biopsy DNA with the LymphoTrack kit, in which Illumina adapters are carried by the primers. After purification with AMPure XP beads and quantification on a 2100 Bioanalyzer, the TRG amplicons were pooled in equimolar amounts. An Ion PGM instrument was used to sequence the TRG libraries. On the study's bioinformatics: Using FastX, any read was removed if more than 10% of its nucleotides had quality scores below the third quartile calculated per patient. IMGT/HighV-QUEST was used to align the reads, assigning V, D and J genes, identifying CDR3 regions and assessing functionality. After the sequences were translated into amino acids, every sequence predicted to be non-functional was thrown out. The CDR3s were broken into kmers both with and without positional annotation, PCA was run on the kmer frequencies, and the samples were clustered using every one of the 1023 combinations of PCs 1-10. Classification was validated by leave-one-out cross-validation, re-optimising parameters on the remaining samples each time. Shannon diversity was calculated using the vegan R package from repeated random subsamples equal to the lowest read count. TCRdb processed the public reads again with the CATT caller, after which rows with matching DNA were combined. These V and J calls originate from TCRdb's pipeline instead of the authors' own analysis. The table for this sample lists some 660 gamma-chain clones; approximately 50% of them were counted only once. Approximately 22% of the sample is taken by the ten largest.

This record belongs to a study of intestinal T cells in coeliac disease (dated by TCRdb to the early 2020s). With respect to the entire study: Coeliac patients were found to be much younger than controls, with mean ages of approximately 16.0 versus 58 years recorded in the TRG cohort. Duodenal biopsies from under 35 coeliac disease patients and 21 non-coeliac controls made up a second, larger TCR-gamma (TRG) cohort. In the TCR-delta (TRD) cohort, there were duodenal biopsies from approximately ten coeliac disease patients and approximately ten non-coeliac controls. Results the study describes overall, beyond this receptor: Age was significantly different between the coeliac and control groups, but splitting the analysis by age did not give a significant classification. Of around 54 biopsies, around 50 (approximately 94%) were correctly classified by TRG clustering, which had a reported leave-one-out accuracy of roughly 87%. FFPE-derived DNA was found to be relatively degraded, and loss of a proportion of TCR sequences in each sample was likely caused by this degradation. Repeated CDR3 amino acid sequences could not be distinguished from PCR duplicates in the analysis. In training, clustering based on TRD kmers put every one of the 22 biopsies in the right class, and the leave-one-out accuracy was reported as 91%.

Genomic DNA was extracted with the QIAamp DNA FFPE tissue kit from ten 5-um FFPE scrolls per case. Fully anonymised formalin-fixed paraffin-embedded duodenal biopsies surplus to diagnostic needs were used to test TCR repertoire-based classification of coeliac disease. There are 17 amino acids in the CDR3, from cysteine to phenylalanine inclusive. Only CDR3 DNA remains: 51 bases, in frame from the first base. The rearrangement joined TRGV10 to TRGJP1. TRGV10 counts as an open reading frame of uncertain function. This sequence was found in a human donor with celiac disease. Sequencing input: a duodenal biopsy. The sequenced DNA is TGTGCCTGCGTCGAACGGTCGCAGGATACCACTGGTTGGTTCAAGATATTT. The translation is CACVERSQDTTGWFKIF.